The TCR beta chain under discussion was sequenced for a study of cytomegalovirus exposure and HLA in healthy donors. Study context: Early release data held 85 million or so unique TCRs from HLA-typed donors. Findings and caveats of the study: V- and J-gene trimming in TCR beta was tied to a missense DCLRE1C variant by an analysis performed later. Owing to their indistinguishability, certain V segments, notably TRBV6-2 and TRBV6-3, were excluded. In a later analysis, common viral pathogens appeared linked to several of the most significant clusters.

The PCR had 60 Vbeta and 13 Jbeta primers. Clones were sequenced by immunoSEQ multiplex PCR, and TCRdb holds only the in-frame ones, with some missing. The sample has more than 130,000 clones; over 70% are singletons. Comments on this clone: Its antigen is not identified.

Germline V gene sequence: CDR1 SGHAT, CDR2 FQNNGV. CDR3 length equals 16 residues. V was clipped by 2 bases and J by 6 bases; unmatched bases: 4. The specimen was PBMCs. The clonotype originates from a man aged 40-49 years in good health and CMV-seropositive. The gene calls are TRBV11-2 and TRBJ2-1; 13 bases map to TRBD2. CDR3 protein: CASSLLGTSGANEQFF. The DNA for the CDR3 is TGTGCCAGCAGCTTACTCGGGACTAGCGGGGCCAATGAGCAGTTCTTC. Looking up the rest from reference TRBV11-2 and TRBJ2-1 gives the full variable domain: EAGVAQSPRYKIIEKRQSVAFWCNPISGHATLYWYQQILGQGPKLLIQFQNNGVVDDSQLPKDRFSAERLKGVDSTLKIQPAKLEDSAVYLCASSLLGTSGANEQFFGPGTRLTVL.